The entry below gives a single T cell receptor (beta chain) sequence along with its context. As yet, its antigen is unknown. The CDR3 is cut off 3 residues early in the read; its end comes from the germline J gene. This specimen comes from a study of T cell clonality in common variable immunodeficiency. Study-wide results and limits: The cause of increased CVID clonality remains unclear without subpopulation sequencing. Repertoire-complication correlations in CVID were limited by patient heterogeneity. CVID subjects had higher TCRbeta clonality than healthy controls, most marked in about a third. Fewer deletions and N-nucleotide insertions were reportedly seen in common variable immunodeficiency TCR beta sequences.

TCRdb's copy holds only in-frame clones and misses some; the assay was immunoSEQ multiplex PCR. Listed here are 45,000 to 55,000 clones without any singletons, the top ten holding roughly 5.9%. The germline V gene has CDR1 SNHLY and CDR2 FYNNEI. V was clipped by 9 bases and J by 4 bases, with 12 bases between them. The CDR3 has 12 residues. This sequence joins TRBV2 and TRBJ1-2, with D perhaps matching TRBD1 (5 bases). The sequenced material came from peripheral blood mononuclear cells. The TCR was taken from a person between 18 and 69 years old in good health. CDR3 bases read: TGTGCCAGAGACAGAGACTCCTATGGC. This codes for CARDRDSYG. The entire CDR3 sequence reads CARDRDSYGYTF. Combining the CDR3 with reference TRBV2 and TRBJ1-2 gives the whole variable domain EPEVTQTPSHQVTQMGQEVILRCVPISNHLYFYWYRQILGQKVEFLVSFYNNEISEKSEIFDDQFSVERPDGSNFTLKIRSTKLEDSAMYFCARDRDSYGYTFGSGTRLTVV.